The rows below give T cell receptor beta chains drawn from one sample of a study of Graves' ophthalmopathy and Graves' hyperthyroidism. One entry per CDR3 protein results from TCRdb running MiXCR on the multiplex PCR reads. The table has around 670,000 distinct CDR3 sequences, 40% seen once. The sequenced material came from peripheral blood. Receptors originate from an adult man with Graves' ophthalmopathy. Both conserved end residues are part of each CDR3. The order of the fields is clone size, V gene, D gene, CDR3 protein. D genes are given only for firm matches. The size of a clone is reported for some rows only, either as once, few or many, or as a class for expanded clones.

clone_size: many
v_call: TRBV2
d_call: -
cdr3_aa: CASSDESYSNQPQHF

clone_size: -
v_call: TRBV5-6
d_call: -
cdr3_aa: CASSNSPEGYEQYF

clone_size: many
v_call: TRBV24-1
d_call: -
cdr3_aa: CASSEEEGWGDQPQHF

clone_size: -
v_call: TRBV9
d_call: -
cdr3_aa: CASIRLSGTEAFF

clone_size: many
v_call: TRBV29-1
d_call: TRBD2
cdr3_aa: CSVSGGTQETQYF

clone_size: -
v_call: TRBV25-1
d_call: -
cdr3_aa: CASSDSAGRGGKLFF

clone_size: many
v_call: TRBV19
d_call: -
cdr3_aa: CARIQETQYF

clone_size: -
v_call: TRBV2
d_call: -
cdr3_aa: CASSDRGVTTF

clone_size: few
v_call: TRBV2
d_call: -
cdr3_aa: CASRRGRLEEQYF

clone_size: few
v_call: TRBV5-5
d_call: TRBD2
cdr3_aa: CASSLKRGGTGELFF

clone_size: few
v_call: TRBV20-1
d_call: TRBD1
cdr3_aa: CSARDGRTGMLGEQYF

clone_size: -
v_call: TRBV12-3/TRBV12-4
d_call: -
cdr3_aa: CASRVDGEYF

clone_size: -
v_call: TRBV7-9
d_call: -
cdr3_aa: CASSPEGSQETQYF

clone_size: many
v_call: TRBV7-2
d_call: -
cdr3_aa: CASSPSGTGYRYTF

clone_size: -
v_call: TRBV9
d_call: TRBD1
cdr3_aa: CASSPRGPQETQYF

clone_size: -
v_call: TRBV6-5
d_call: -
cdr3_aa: CASSRSGILREEQYF

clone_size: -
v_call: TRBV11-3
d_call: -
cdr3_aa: CASSPGHIQETQYF

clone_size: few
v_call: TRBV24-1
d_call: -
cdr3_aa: CASGVGGQPQHF

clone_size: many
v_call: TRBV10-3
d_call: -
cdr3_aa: CAISVGHANTGELFF

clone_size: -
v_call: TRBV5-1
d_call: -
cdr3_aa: CASSPDNIRETQYF

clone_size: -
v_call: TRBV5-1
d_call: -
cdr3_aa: CASSPRINTDTQYF

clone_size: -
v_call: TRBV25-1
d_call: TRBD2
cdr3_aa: CASSAPGTSVHEQYF

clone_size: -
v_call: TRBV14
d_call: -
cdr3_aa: CASSQVGQDHSNQPQHF

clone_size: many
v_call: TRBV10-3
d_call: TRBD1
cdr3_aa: CAISNTGQGGTGELFF

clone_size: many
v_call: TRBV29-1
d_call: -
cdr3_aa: CSVDLGDTQYF

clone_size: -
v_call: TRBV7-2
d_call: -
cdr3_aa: CASSLVYREDTEAFF

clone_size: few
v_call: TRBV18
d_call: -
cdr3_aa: CASSPPFGSNTEAFF

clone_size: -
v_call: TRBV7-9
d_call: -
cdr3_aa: CVITAANTGELFF

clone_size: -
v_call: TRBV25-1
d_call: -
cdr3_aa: CASSLVNGQRAGYTF

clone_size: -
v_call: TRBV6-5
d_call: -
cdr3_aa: CASSYAGLEQYF

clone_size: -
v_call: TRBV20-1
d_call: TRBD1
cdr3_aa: CSARGDRGTEAFF

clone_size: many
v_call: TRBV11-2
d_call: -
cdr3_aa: CASSPMYTEAFF

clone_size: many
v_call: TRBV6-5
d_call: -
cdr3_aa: CASRREAAYSNQPQHF

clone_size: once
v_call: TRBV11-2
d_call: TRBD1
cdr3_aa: CASGSGQGWHEQYF

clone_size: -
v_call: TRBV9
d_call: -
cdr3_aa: CASSVRYDRVSPLHF

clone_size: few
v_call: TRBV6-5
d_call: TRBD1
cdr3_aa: CASSRMGQARRAFF

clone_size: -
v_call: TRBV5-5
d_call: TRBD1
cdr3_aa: CASSFGQGASEAFF

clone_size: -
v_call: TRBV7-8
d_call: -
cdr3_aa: CASSLAGTTDTQYF

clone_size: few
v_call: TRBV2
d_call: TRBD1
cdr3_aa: CASTDRGSTTEAFF

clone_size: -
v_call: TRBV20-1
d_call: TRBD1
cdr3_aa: CSATTGNHEKLVF

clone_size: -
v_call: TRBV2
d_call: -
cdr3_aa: CASSEDRDRPHGYTF

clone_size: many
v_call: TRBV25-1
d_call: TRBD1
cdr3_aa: CASRSGTRGRNTEAFF

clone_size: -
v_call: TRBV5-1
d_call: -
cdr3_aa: CASSARLSSYQETQYF

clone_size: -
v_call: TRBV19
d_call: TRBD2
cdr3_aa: CATRGSGAGETQYF

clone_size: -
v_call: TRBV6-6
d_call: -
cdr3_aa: CASSYEASYNSPLHF

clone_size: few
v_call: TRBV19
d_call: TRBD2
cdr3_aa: CASKASGIGQAQYF

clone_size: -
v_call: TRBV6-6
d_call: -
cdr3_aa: CASSSDPDAEQYF

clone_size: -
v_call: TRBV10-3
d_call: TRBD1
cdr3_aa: CASSSTTGAKYGYTF

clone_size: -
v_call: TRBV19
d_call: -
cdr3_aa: CASSINRVNQPQHF

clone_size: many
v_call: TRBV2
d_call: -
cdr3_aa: CASSVQAVYTF

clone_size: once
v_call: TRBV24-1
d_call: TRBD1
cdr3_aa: CATSDPLGTGDQPQHF

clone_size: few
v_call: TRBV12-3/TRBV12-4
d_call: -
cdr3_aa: CASSRGWGASGYTF

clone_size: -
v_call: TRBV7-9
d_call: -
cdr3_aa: CASGQTVDTEAFF

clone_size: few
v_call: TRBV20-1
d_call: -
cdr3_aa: CSADGWGNTEAFF

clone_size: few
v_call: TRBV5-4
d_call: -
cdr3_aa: CASSPTGTGVSGANVLTF

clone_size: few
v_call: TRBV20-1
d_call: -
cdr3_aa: CSARGSGTGAFSRGYTF

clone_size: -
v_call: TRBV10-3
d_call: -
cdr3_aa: CASSKTVQNTGELFF

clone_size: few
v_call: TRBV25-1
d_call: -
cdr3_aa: CASSAGVWAEKLFF

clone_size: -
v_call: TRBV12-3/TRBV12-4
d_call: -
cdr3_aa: CASSETFDVTNYGYTF

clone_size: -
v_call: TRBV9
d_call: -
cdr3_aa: CASSLLRAIDSPLHF